The clone carrying this TCR beta chain was counted a single time. The entry originates in a study of blood T cell repertoires in COVID-19. On the study more broadly: Acute and convalescent COVID-19 samples came from the United States, Italy and Spain.

Sequencing was performed with immunoSEQ multiplex PCR; in TCRdb, only in-frame clones are kept and a portion is missing. This sample has 190,000 or so clones, with 82% found just once. The sequenced material came from PBMCs or T cells enriched from blood (not recorded which). This clonotype was obtained from a man in his forties who had recovered from COVID-19.

CDR3 bases: TGTGCCAGCAGCATCCAGGGGGCTAGCGGATACAATGAGCAGTTCTTC. Its protein product is CASSIQGASGYNEQFF. The chain joins TRBV7-2 to TRBJ2-1, with a possible D match to TRBD1 (8 bases). Deletions cut 5 bases from V and 4 bases from J, with 18 bases between. Germline-derived CDR1 and CDR2 are SGHTA and FQGNSA. The CDR3 loop spans 16 amino acids.